Each of the 4 T cell receptor beta chains below was sequenced from the same sample in a study of identical twins (dated by TCRdb to the mid-2010s). Libraries were made using 5' RACE. Reads for this sample came from an Illumina HiSeq 2000. TCRdb reanalyzed the raw reads on its own, using fastp at Q25 for trimming and MiXCR for clone calling, and kept in-frame beta chains. Each CDR3 protein appears once, grouped with its most common genes and DNA. Present in this sample are roughly 710,000 distinct CDR3 sequences, 5.5% to 6.5% of which were seen just once. The ten top clones hold under 2% of the sample. The material sequenced was naive T cells sorted from blood. This specimen's cell subset or site label, interpreted: cells isolated with a human naive T-cell isolation kit. These receptors were taken from a man younger than 30 in good health.

Ten or more counts support this clonotype. This chain joins TRBV29-1 and TRBJ2-2, with no clear D. CDR3 length equals 13 residues. The germline V gene has CDR1 SQVTM and CDR2 ANQGSEA. The V gene lost 4 bases and the J gene lost 2 bases, with 8 bases spanning the gap. The CDR3 protein is CSVAKANTGELFF. The CDR3 DNA reads TGCAGCGTTGCTAAGGCTAACACCGGGGAGCTGTTTTTT.

This clonotype has at least ten counts. The V gene is TRBV6-1, the J gene TRBJ2-1; the match to TRBD2 covers 7 bases. CDR3 length equals 13 residues. Germline V CDR1 and CDR2: MNHNS, SASEGT. J lost 3 bases, V lost 8 bases, and 4 bases had no gene match. The CDR3 nucleotides are TGTGCCAGCCGAACGGGGGGCTACAATGAGCAGTTCTTC. Protein product: CASRTGGYNEQFF.

The chain has TRBV7-2 and TRBJ2-7, with no clear D. V was shortened by 5 bases and J by 2 bases, with 13 bases between the two germline ends. From germline, CDR1 is SGHTA and CDR2 FQGNSA. The CDR3 length is 14 residues. For the CDR3, the DNA is TGTGCCAGCAGCCAAAGTACGGGCCCCTACGAGCAGTACTTC. Its protein is CASSQSTGPYEQYF.

This clonotype was seen ten or more times. This chain links TRBV12-3 or TRBV12-4 with TRBJ2-7; 16 bases match TRBD2. The V and J ends lost 5 bases and 0 bases, in that order; junction bases with no gene match: 10. This CDR3 comprises 19 residues. This CDR3 reads CASSPKAGTSGRASYEQYF. DNA for the CDR3: TGTGCCAGCAGTCCGAAAGCCGGGACTAGCGGGAGGGCCTCCTACGAGCAGTACTTC.